This is a list of T cell receptor beta chains from one sample in a study of blood T cell repertoires in COVID-19. The table came from immunoSEQ multiplex PCR; TCRdb's copy has only in-frame clones and leaves some out. The table has fewer than 70,000 clones, roughly 86% seen once; the top ten hold 5.5% to 8.5%. The sequenced sample was peripheral blood. The receptors were gathered from a man between 60 and 70 years old with active or convalescent COVID-19. CDR3s include the opening cysteine and the closing phenylalanine or tryptophan. The order of the fields is V gene, J gene, CDR3 length, CDR3 protein.

V gene: TRBV20-1; J gene: TRBJ2-3; CDR3 length: 11; CDR3 protein: CSARTRDTQYF
V gene: TRBV6-5; J gene: TRBJ1-5; CDR3 length: 12; CDR3 protein: CASRTGNQPQHF
V gene: TRBV18; J gene: TRBJ2-7; CDR3 length: 14; CDR3 protein: CASSPTSGRYEQYF
V gene: TRBV19; J gene: TRBJ2-7; CDR3 length: 15; CDR3 protein: CASSSNGLAGGEQYF
V gene: TRBV6-5; J gene: TRBJ2-5; CDR3 length: 13; CDR3 protein: CASSGNERETQYF
V gene: TRBV19; J gene: TRBJ2-1; CDR3 length: 15; CDR3 protein: CASRKPGLADNEQFF
V gene: TRBV5-1; J gene: TRBJ1-1; CDR3 length: 17; CDR3 protein: CASSSTGTLPSNTEAFF
V gene: TRBV28; J gene: TRBJ1-2; CDR3 length: 18; CDR3 protein: CASRGKASLHRGSSGYTF
V gene: TRBV7-9; J gene: TRBJ2-4; CDR3 length: 16; CDR3 protein: CASSVQGARGKNIQYF
V gene: TRBV28; J gene: TRBJ1-1; CDR3 length: 12; CDR3 protein: CASSLTGTEAFF
V gene: TRBV5-1; J gene: TRBJ2-1; CDR3 length: 12; CDR3 protein: CASSLEGWEQFF
V gene: TRBV7-3; J gene: TRBJ1-2; CDR3 length: 16; CDR3 protein: CASRLTPGEFTHGYTF
V gene: TRBV12-3/TRBV12-4; J gene: TRBJ2-7; CDR3 length: 13; CDR3 protein: CASSSRYSYEQYF
V gene: TRBV24-1; J gene: TRBJ2-7; CDR3 length: 13; CDR3 protein: CATSDPSSYEQYF
V gene: TRBV19; J gene: TRBJ1-1; CDR3 length: 14; CDR3 protein: CASTPRGTQQVAFF
V gene: TRBV6-1; J gene: TRBJ1-1; CDR3 length: 13; CDR3 protein: CASSERRGSEAFF
V gene: TRBV12-3/TRBV12-4; J gene: TRBJ1-4; CDR3 length: 13; CDR3 protein: CASSLAGLKKLFF
V gene: TRBV15; J gene: TRBJ2-1; CDR3 length: 17; CDR3 protein: CATSRGARLAGVNEQFF
V gene: TRBV5-1; J gene: TRBJ1-2; CDR3 length: 15; CDR3 protein: CASSLGVRSNYGYTF
V gene: TRBV5-6; J gene: TRBJ1-2; CDR3 length: 12; CDR3 protein: CASSLTASGYTF
V gene: TRBV27; J gene: TRBJ1-2; CDR3 length: 16; CDR3 protein: CASSSRGPPAPYGYTF
V gene: TRBV2; J gene: TRBJ2-5; CDR3 length: 12; CDR3 protein: CASSRDQETQYF
V gene: TRBV29-1; J gene: TRBJ2-1; CDR3 length: 12; CDR3 protein: CSAGVGYNEQFF
V gene: TRBV5-1; J gene: TRBJ1-2; CDR3 length: 15; CDR3 protein: CASSPNKPANYGYTF
V gene: TRBV2; J gene: TRBJ2-2; CDR3 length: 14; CDR3 protein: CASRSDRYTGELFF
V gene: TRBV6-6; J gene: TRBJ1-5; CDR3 length: 16; CDR3 protein: CASSPTDTFSNQPQHF
V gene: TRBV2; J gene: TRBJ2-1; CDR3 length: 13; CDR3 protein: CASSVTSDNEQFF
V gene: TRBV5-5; J gene: TRBJ1-1; CDR3 length: 16; CDR3 protein: CASRVSSGTEGTEAFF
V gene: TRBV5-6; J gene: TRBJ1-2; CDR3 length: 15; CDR3 protein: CASKDGGAQNYGYTF
V gene: TRBV9; J gene: TRBJ1-3; CDR3 length: 14; CDR3 protein: CASSSRVAGNTIYF
V gene: TRBV23-1; J gene: TRBJ1-3; CDR3 length: 16; CDR3 protein: CASSHSPDSSGNTIYF
V gene: TRBV30; J gene: TRBJ1-6; CDR3 length: 15; CDR3 protein: CAWRDRGPSNSPLHF
V gene: TRBV7-2; J gene: TRBJ2-6; CDR3 length: 18; CDR3 protein: CASSPRPAGTFGANVLTF
V gene: TRBV4-1; J gene: TRBJ1-5; CDR3 length: 17; CDR3 protein: CASSQDRDRRFNQPQHF
V gene: TRBV7-9; J gene: TRBJ1-4; CDR3 length: 14; CDR3 protein: CASSLGVSGEKLFF
V gene: TRBV9; J gene: TRBJ2-2; CDR3 length: 16; CDR3 protein: CASSVRAGSSAGELFF
V gene: TRBV27; J gene: TRBJ1-5; CDR3 length: 16; CDR3 protein: CASSQDRMGSNQPQHF
V gene: TRBV28; J gene: TRBJ1-2; CDR3 length: 15; CDR3 protein: CASSSPSRAVDGYTF
V gene: TRBV5-8; J gene: TRBJ1-6; CDR3 length: 15; CDR3 protein: CASRGGANWNSPLHF
V gene: TRBV10-3; J gene: TRBJ2-7; CDR3 length: 14; CDR3 protein: CAIWPGQAAYEQYF
V gene: TRBV19; J gene: TRBJ2-1; CDR3 length: 15; CDR3 protein: CASSKKPTGQNEQFF
V gene: TRBV6-5; J gene: TRBJ1-5; CDR3 length: 14; CDR3 protein: CASRQGASNQPQHF
V gene: TRBV19; J gene: TRBJ2-7; CDR3 length: 14; CDR3 protein: CASSTEGGPYEQYF
V gene: TRBV28; J gene: TRBJ1-6; CDR3 length: 16; CDR3 protein: CASRSEGQTYNSPLHF
V gene: TRBV4-2; J gene: TRBJ2-3; CDR3 length: 16; CDR3 protein: CASSQDPRGRTDTQYF
V gene: TRBV7-2; J gene: TRBJ1-5; CDR3 length: 14; CDR3 protein: CASSLVGQGQPQHF
V gene: TRBV4-2; J gene: TRBJ1-2; CDR3 length: 15; CDR3 protein: CASSHTDSLAGGYTF
V gene: TRBV7-2; J gene: TRBJ2-1; CDR3 length: 17; CDR3 protein: CASSRSGGLGSYNEQFF
V gene: TRBV2; J gene: TRBJ2-1; CDR3 length: 16; CDR3 protein: CASPRGRPSKHNEQFF
V gene: TRBV6-1; J gene: TRBJ1-1; CDR3 length: 13; CDR3 protein: CASRQQGNTEAFF
V gene: TRBV27; J gene: TRBJ1-1; CDR3 length: 14; CDR3 protein: CASSLLGQGGKAFF
V gene: TRBV5-6; J gene: TRBJ2-7; CDR3 length: 14; CDR3 protein: CASSLIGAGVEQYF
V gene: TRBV7-9; J gene: TRBJ2-7; CDR3 length: 14; CDR3 protein: CASSRPGQAYEQYF
V gene: TRBV5-1; J gene: TRBJ2-3; CDR3 length: 14; CDR3 protein: CASSPGLATDTQYF
V gene: TRBV2; J gene: TRBJ1-2; CDR3 length: 13; CDR3 protein: CASSPGQNYGYTF
V gene: TRBV5-1; J gene: TRBJ2-2; CDR3 length: 17; CDR3 protein: CASSLGLPGQNTGELFF
V gene: TRBV28; J gene: TRBJ2-6; CDR3 length: 16; CDR3 protein: CASSLLVSSGANVLTF